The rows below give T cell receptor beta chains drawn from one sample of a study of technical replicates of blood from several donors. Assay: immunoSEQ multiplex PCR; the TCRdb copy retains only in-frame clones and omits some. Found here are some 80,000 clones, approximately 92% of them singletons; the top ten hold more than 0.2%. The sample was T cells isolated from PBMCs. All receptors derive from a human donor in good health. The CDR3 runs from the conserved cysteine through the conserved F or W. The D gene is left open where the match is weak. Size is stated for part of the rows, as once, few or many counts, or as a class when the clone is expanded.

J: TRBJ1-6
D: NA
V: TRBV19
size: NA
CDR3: CASSIGLPRRTNSPLHF
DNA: TGTGCCAGTAGTATAGGGTTGCCGCGGCGCACGAATTCACCCCTCCACTTT

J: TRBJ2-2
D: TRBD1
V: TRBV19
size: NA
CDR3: CASSPGQLNTGELFF
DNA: TGTGCCAGTAGTCCGGGACAGTTAAACACCGGGGAGCTGTTTTTT

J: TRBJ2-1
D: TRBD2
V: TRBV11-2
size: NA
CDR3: CASSLRTRHDNEQFF
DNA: TGTGCCAGCAGCTTGAGGACTAGGCACGACAATGAGCAGTTCTTC

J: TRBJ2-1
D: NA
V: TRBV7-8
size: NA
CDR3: CASSLRARTDPSNEQFF
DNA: TGTGCCAGCAGCTTACGCGCGCGGACTGACCCTTCCAATGAGCAGTTCTTC

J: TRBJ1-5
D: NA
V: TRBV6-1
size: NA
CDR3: CASSLTGFNQPQHF
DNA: TGTGCCAGCAGTCTGACAGGCTTCAATCAGCCCCAGCATTTT

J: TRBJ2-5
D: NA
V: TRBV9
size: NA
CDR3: CASSGASVQETQYF
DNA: TGTGCCAGCAGCGGAGCTAGCGTCCAAGAGACCCAGTACTTC

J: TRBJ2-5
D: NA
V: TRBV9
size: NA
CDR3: CASSIHQGQETQYF
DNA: TGTGCCAGCAGCATACATCAGGGCCAAGAGACCCAGTACTTC

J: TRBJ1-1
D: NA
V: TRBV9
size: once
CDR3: CASSVGGYTEAFF
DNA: TGTGCCAGCAGCGTAGGAGGGTACACTGAAGCTTTCTTT

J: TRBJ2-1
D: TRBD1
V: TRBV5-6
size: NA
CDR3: CASSARTGFAYNEQFF
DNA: TGTGCCAGCAGCGCACGGACAGGGTTCGCCTACAATGAGCAGTTCTTC

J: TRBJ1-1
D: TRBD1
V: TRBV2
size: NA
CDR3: CASRAGQAPNTEAFF
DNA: TGTGCCAGCAGGGCCGGACAGGCCCCGAACACTGAAGCTTTCTTT

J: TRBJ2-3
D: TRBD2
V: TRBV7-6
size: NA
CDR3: CASSPGAGEGTDTQYF
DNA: TGTGCCAGCAGCCCAGGAGCGGGAGAGGGCACAGATACGCAGTATTTT

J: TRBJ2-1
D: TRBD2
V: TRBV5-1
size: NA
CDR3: CASSSVAGGFNEQFF
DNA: TGCGCCAGCAGCTCTGTAGCGGGGGGGTTCAATGAGCAGTTCTTC

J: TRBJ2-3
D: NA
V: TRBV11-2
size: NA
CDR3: CASSLGGSDTQYF
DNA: TGTGCCAGCAGCTTAGGCGGGTCAGATACGCAGTATTTT

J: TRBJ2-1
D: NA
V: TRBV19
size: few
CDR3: CATGTLQPYNEQFF
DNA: TGTGCCACGGGGACACTACAACCCTACAATGAGCAGTTCTTC

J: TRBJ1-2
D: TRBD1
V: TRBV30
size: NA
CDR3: CAWTTGGLHGYTF
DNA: TGTGCCTGGACCACAGGGGGTTTACATGGCTACACCTTC

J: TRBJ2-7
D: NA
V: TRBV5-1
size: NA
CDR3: CASSLGQRLERPYEQYF
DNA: TGCGCCAGCAGCCTTGGCCAAAGACTAGAGAGGCCCTACGAGCAGTACTTC

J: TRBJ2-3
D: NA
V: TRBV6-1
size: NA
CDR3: CASSDFTQYF
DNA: TGTGCCAGCAGTGACTTCACGCAGTATTTT

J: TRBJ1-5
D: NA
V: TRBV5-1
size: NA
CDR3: CASSLGTADIGNQPQHF
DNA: TGCGCCAGCAGCTTGGGCACCGCAGACATCGGCAATCAGCCCCAGCATTTT

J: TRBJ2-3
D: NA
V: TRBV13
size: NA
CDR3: CASSLGWEESTDTQYF
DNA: TGTGCCAGCAGCTTAGGGTGGGAGGAAAGCACAGATACGCAGTATTTT

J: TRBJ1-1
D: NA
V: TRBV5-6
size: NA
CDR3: CASSSKIDRGRITEAFF
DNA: TGTGCCAGCAGCTCCAAAATTGACCGGGGGAGAATTACTGAAGCTTTCTTT

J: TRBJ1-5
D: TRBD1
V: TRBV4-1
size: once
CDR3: CASSQDTGQGRDQPQHF
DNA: TGCGCCAGCAGCCAAGATACCGGACAGGGTCGGGATCAGCCCCAGCATTTT

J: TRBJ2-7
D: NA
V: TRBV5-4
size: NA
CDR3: CASSLAGGQGNEQYF
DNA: TGTGCCAGCAGCTTGGCCGGAGGTCAGGGGAACGAGCAGTACTTC

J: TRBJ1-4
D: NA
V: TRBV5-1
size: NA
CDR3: CASSLRQATNEKLFF
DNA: TGCGCCAGCAGCTTGCGGCAGGCAACTAATGAAAAACTGTTTTTT

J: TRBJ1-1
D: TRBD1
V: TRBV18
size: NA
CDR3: CASSATGGSGTEAFF
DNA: TGTGCCAGCTCGGCGACAGGGGGTTCGGGGACTGAAGCTTTCTTT

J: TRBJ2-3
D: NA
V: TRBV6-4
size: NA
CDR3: CASSESGASTDTQYF
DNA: TGTGCCAGCAGTGAATCGGGAGCTAGCACAGATACGCAGTATTTT

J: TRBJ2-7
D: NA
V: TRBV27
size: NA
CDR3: CASSLSVPYEQYF
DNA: TGTGCCAGCAGTTTGAGTGTGCCCTACGAGCAGTACTTC

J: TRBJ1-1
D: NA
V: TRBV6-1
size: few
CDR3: CASSLQGENTEAFF
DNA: TGTGCCAGCAGTCTACAGGGAGAGAACACTGAAGCTTTCTTT

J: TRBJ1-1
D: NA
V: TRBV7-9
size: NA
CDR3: CASSLARGGVTTEAFF
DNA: TGTGCCAGCAGCTTAGCAAGGGGGGGGGTAACCACTGAAGCTTTCTTT

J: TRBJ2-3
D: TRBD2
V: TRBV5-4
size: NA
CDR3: CASSSGAGGSRDTQYF
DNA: TGTGCCAGCAGCTCAGGGGCGGGGGGCTCGAGAGATACGCAGTATTTT

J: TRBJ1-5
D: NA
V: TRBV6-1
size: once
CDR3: CASTGGSNQPQHF
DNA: TGTGCCAGCACCGGAGGGTCCAATCAGCCCCAGCATTTT

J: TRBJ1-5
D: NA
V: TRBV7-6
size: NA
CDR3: CASSLAPQAGQPQHF
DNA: TGTGCCAGCAGCTTAGCGCCTCAGGCGGGACAGCCCCAGCATTTT

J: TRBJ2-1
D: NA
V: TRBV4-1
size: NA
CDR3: CASSQPVRYNEQFF
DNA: TGCGCCAGCAGCCAACCTGTCCGCTACAATGAGCAGTTCTTC

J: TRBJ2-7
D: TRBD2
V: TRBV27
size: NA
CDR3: CASSLPLAGGPYEQYF
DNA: TGTGCCAGCAGTTTACCCTTAGCGGGAGGCCCCTACGAGCAGTACTTC

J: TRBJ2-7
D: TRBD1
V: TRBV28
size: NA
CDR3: CASSLSGTGYEQYF
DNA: TGTGCCAGCAGTTTATCCGGGACAGGCTACGAGCAGTACTTC

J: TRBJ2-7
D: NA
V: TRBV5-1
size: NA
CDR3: CASSYAPGDYEQYF
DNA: TGCGCCAGCAGCTACGCTCCGGGGGACTACGAGCAGTACTTC

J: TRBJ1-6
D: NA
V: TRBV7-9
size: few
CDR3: CASSLANNSPLHF
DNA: TGTGCCAGCAGCTTAGCCAATAATTCACCCCTCCACTTT

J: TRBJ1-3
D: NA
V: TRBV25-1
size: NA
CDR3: CASSDGRGAGRPGNTIYF
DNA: TGTGCCAGCAGTGATGGGAGAGGAGCAGGCCGGCCTGGAAACACCATATATTTT

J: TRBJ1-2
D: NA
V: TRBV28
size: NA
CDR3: CASSFGNTKSYTF
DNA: TGTGCCAGCAGTTTCGGGAATACGAAGAGCTACACCTTC

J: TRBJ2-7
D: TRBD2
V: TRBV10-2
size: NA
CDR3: CASSNSGAGDEQYF
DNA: TGCGCCAGCAGTAATAGCGGGGCCGGGGACGAGCAGTACTTC

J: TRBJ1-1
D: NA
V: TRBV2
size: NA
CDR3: CASSGGGRGTEAFF
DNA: TGTGCCAGCAGTGGAGGCGGGAGGGGGACTGAAGCTTTCTTT

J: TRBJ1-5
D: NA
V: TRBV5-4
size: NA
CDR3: CASSFRQTGGGNQPQHF
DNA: TGTGCCAGCAGCTTCCGACAGACTGGGGGGGGCAATCAGCCCCAGCATTTT

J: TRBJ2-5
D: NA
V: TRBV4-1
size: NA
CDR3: CASSHYLQETQYF
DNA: TGCGCCAGCAGCCACTATTTGCAAGAGACCCAGTACTTC

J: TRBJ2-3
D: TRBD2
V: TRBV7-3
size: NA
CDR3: CASSFSGTSGEDTQYF
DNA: TGTGCCAGCAGCTTCTCCGGGACTAGCGGGGAAGATACGCAGTATTTT

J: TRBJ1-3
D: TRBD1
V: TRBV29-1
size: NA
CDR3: CSVERGTGGRDTIYF
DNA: TGCAGCGTGGAACGAGGGACAGGAGGACGTGACACCATATATTTT

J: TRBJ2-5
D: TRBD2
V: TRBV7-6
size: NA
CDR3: CASSLGGLAGQETQYF
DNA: TGTGCCAGCAGCTTAGGTGGGCTAGCGGGCCAAGAGACCCAGTACTTC

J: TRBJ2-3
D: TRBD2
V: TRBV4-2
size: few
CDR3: CASTSRSGGAGDTQYF
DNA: TGTGCCAGCACCTCGAGGAGCGGGGGGGCTGGAGATACGCAGTATTTT

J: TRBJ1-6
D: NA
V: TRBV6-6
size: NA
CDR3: CASSGGNSPLHF
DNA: TGTGCCAGCAGTGGGGGGAATTCACCCCTCCACTTT

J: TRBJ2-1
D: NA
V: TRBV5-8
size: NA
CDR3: CASSFFNEQFF
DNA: TGTGCCAGCAGCTTCTTCAATGAGCAGTTCTTC

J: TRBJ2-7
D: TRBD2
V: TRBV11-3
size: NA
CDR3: CASSFRSGIEYEQYF
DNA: TGTGCCAGCAGCTTTAGAAGCGGGATCGAGTACGAGCAGTACTTC

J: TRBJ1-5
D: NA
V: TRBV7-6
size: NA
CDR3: CASSLELTGNQPQHF
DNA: TGTGCCAGCAGCTTAGAATTGACCGGGAATCAGCCCCAGCATTTT

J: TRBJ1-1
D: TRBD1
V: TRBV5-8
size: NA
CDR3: CASSWTGGTEAFF
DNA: TGTGCCAGCAGCTGGACAGGGGGCACTGAAGCTTTCTTT